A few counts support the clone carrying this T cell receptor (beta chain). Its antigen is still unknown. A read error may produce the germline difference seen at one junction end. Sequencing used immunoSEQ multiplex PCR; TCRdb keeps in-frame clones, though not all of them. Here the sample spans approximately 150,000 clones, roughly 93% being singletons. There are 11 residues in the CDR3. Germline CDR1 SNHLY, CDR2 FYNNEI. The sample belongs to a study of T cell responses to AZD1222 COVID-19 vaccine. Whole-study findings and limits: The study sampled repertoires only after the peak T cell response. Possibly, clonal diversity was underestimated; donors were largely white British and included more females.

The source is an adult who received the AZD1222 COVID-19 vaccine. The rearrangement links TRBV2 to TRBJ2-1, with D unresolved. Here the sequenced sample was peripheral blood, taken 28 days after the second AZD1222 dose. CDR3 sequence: CASREYTEQFF. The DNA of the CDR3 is TGTGCCAGCAGGGAGTACACTGAGCAGTTCTTC.